These 7 T cell receptor beta chains share one sample of origin, sequenced in a study of cytomegalovirus exposure and HLA in healthy donors. Use of 60 Vbeta and 13 Jbeta primers characterized the PCR. Sequenced by immunoSEQ multiplex PCR; TCRdb stores in-frame clones only, minus some. The repertoire holds some 98,000 clones, with 70% to 85% as singletons. Material: PBMCs. The receptors derive from a human donor in good health.

Worth noting for this clone: Distinct nucleotide sequences in the sample also encode this CDR3. This chain links TRBV9 with TRBJ2-7, with TRBD2 as a possible D gene (6 bases). The germline V and J ends were trimmed by 2 bases and 4 bases, with 13 bases remaining between them. The length of the CDR3 is 14 residues. Looked up from germline, CDR1 is SGDLS and CDR2 is YYNGEE. CDR3 protein: CASSVGGLSYEQYF. The CDR3, as DNA: TGTGCCAGCAGCGTGGGCGGACTATCTTACGAGCAGTACTTC.

V gene TRBV7-2 combines with J gene TRBJ2-7; TRBD2 aligns across 9 bases. Trimming at V came to 0 bases and at J to 6 bases, leaving 6 bases not matched to a gene. The germline V gene has CDR1 SGHTA and CDR2 FQGNSA. This CDR3 has 15 amino acids. The CDR3 reads CASSLAAGGPSEQYF. The CDR3 nucleotides are TGTGCCAGCAGCTTAGCGGCGGGAGGGCCTAGCGAGCAGTACTTC.

The chain combines TRBV9 with TRBJ1-2; D might be TRBD1 (6 bases). Germline V CDR1 and CDR2: SGDLS, YYNGEE. V was trimmed by 1 base and J by 3 bases, leaving 7 bases between them. The CDR3 covers 13 residues. For the CDR3, the DNA is TGTGCCAGCAGCGTATCAGGGGACTATGGCTACACCTTC. It codes for CASSVSGDYGYTF.

The chain is built from TRBV5-4 and TRBJ2-7; the match to TRBD1 covers 9 bases. This CDR3 has 15 amino acids. The germline V gene encodes CDR1 SGHNT and CDR2 YYREEE (reference sequence). Unmatched junction bases numbered 8, after V lost 3 bases and J lost 4 bases. CDR3 sequence (DNA): TGTGCCAGCAGCTCGCCGGGACAGGGTTTGTACGAGCAGTACTTC. Protein: CASSSPGQGLYEQYF.

This chain links TRBV7-6 with TRBJ2-5, with 8 bases fitting TRBD2. Germline values: CDR1 SGHVS, CDR2 FNYEAQ. With V trimmed by 1 base and J by 2 bases, 6 bases remained unmatched. CDR3 length equals 16 residues. The CDR3 nucleotides read TGTGCCAGCAGCTTAGGGGGTAGCGGGGTACAAGAGACCCAGTACTTC. Protein sequence: CASSLGGSGVQETQYF. Drawing the rest from reference TRBV7-6 and TRBJ2-5, the complete variable domain is GAGVSQSPRYKVTKRGQDVALRCDPISGHVSLYWYRQALGQGPEFLTYFNYEAQQDKSGLPNDRFSAERPEGSISTLTIQRTEQRDSAMYRCASSLGGSGVQETQYFGPGTRLLVL.

The rearrangement uses TRBV19 and TRBJ1-2; 7 bases agree with TRBD1. CDR1 is LNHDA, CDR2 SQIVND, per germline (reference sequence). This CDR3 region has 14 residues. V gave up 7 bases and J gave up 11 bases; unmatched junction bases: 16. CDR3 residues: CASTSSDRMFRYTF. The CDR3 region has the DNA TGTGCCAGTACCTCATCGGACAGGATGTTTCGGTACACCTTC.

This chain uses TRBV7-3 with TRBJ1-2; TRBD1 matches 8 bases. In germline, CDR1 is SGHTA, CDR2 FQGTGA. The CDR3 has 14 residues. The junction had 4 bases not matched to a gene; V was cut back by 0 bases and J by 7 bases. The CDR3, as DNA: TGTGCCAGCAGCTTAACCGGACAGGGCTCTGGCTACACCTTC. Protein: CASSLTGQGSGYTF.